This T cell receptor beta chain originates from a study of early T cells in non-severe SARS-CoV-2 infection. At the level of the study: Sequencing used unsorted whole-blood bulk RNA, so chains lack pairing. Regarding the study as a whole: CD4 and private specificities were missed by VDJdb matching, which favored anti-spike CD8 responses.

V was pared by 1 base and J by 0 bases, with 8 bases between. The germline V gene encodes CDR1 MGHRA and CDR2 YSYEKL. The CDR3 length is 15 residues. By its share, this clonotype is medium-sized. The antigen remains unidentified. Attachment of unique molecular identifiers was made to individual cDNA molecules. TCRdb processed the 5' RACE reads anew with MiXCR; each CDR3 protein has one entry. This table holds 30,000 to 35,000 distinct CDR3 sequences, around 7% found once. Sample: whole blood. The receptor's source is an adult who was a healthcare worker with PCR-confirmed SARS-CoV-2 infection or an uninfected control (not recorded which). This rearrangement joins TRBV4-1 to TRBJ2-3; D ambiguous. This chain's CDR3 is CASSQGDRSTDTQYF. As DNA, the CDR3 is TGCGCCAGCAGCCAAGGAGATAGGAGCACAGATACGCAGTATTTT.